The clone carrying this T cell receptor (beta chain) registers medium-sized by frequency. Its antigen is unidentified. This sample stems from a study of CXCR3-negative and CXCR3-positive naive CD8 T cells. Background on the study: The dataset comprises around 140 million TRB reads in total, with about 1.5 +/- 0.3 million reads per library.

CDR3 length equals 15 residues. The germline V gene encodes CDR1 DFQATT and CDR2 SNEGSKA (reference sequence). Notes on the study in general: A higher hydrophobicity marked the TRB CDR3s of CXCR3-positive naive cells versus CXCR3-negative naive cells. Diversity ran similarly high across both naive subsets but far lower in memory CD8+ cells. After cryopreservation, expression of CXCR3 was partially reduced, and most assays were run with fresh PBMCs.

The TRB cDNA libraries were prepared by 5' RACE with UMI labels. TCRdb derives one entry per CDR3 protein from the 5' RACE reads, leaving out DNA. Its clone listing holds over 5,000 distinct CDR3 sequences. This receptor was obtained from a human donor in good health. Some clones in this sample may be carry-over from other donors' samples. The chain carries TRBV20-1 and TRBJ2-2. The specimen was naive CXCR3+ CD8+ T cells from blood. Documented subset: CD45RO-CCR7+CD27+CD95- naive CD8+ T cells expressing CXCR3 (TNR3+). CDR3 in amino acids: CSARDLRGNTGELFF.